This T cell receptor (beta chain) stems from a study of cytomegalovirus exposure and HLA in healthy donors. About this clone itself: No antigen is known for it.

PCR used 60 Vbeta primers and 13 Jbeta primers. Repertoires were generated with immunoSEQ multiplex PCR, while TCRdb's copy carries only in-frame clones and drops some. The sample includes some 150,000 clones, 65% to 80% of them seen just once. Study observations and caveats: Generally TCR sequences proved uncommon, though certain public TCRs appeared in numerous donors. Several of the most significant clusters appeared, in a later analysis, to be linked to common viral pathogens.

This CDR3 is 14 amino acids long. The germline V gene encodes CDR1 MNHEY and CDR2 SMNVEV (reference sequence). J gave up 2 bases and V 6 bases, and 5 bases lay outside the gene matches. Sequences were obtained from PBMCs. The TCR sequence derives from a man in his forties or fifties in good health and CMV-seronegative. This chain joins TRBV27 and TRBJ2-5; 8 bases map to TRBD1. Written as DNA, the CDR3 is TGTGCCAGCAGCCGCGGACAGGGACAAGAGACCCAGTACTTC. Translating gives CASSRGQGQETQYF.